Described below is a single T cell receptor beta chain sequence and its context. The entry originates in a study of blood T cell repertoires in COVID-19. The repertoire was sequenced with immunoSEQ multiplex PCR; TCRdb's copy has only in-frame clones and lacks some. The sample carries some 180,000 clones, around three quarters recorded once. Germline loops: CDR1 MDHEN, CDR2 SYDVKM. V gave up 4 bases and J gave up 1 base, with 20 bases separating them. The CDR3 contains 17 residues. The sequencing input was PBMCs or T cells enriched from blood (not recorded which). The rearrangement uses TRBV28 and TRBJ2-7, with D tentatively TRBD1 (6 bases). This receptor was identified in a woman aged 70-85 years in a cohort exposed to, infected with or recovered from COVID-19 (not recorded which). The CDR3 DNA reads as TGTGCCAGCAGTTCCCGCCCAGGGGTCAAAGGGTCCTACGAGCAGTACTTC. Its protein product is CASSSRPGVKGSYEQYF.